This TCR beta chain was captured by sequencing in a study of blood T cell repertoires in COVID-19. Libraries were prepared by immunoSEQ multiplex PCR; TCRdb keeps only in-frame clonotypes and omits some of them. Altogether hundreds of thousands of clones are present, more than 80% being singletons, with the ten largest covering more than 0.95%. The CDR3 has 15 residues. The V segment lost 5 bases and the J segment 0 bases; nucleotides outside the gene matches: 6. Germline V lookup: CDR1 ENHRY, CDR2 SYGVKD. The origin of this receptor is a man between 25 and 39 years old who had recovered from COVID-19. The sample consisted of PBMCs or T cells enriched from blood (not recorded which). The V and J genes are TRBV10-3 and TRBJ2-5; TRBD1 agrees at 7 bases. The CDR3 region has the DNA TGTGCCATCAGTTCCGGGACAGAGAACCAAGAGACCCAGTACTTC. The encoded protein is CAISSGTENQETQYF.